Sequencing of this T cell receptor beta chain was carried out in a study of T cell repertoires in cytomegalovirus infection. This clonotype was observed a few times. MiXCR, applied by TCRdb to the reads, yields one record per CDR3 protein. Among 180,000 or so distinct CDR3 sequences listed, 15% to 20% were seen once. The CDR3 contains 15 residues. After removal of 3 bases from V and 1 base from J, the junction contained 3 bases not matched to a gene. The germline V gene has CDR1 MGHRA and CDR2 YSYEKL. The specimen sequenced was CD8+ T cells from PBMCs. The sequence came from a human donor in good health (CMV status not recorded). Some clones in this sample may be carry-over from other donors' samples. The chain carries TRBV4-1 and TRBJ1-1; TRBD1 agrees at 9 bases. DNA of the CDR3: TGCGCCAGCAGCCAGGGGGACAGGGCGAACACTGAAGCTTTCTTT. The encoded protein is CASSQGDRANTEAFF.